This TCR beta chain was found in a study of control samples from healthy donors and cancer patients. Germline V gene lookup returns CDR1 GTSNPN and CDR2 SVGIG (reference sequence). V lost 5 bases, J lost 5 bases, and 9 bases lay in between. The CDR3 is 11 amino acids. TCRdb's table, derived via immunoSEQ multiplex PCR, lists solely in-frame clones and lacks some. The data hold around 150,000 clones, with over 85% observed a single time. Specimen: blood. The clonotype comes from a woman between 40 and 55 years old in good health. V gene TRBV30 combines with J gene TRBJ2-5, with D perhaps TRBD1 or TRBD2 (6 bases each). The DNA for the CDR3 is TGTGCCTGGCAGGGGAGGGAGACCCAGTACTTC. Protein sequence: CAWQGRETQYF.